Each of the 4 T cell receptor beta chains below was sequenced from the same sample in a study of spatial heterogeneity in lung cancer. Study results and limitations: Tracking of tumor mutation counts was seen in expanded intratumoral alpha and beta TCR counts.

These receptors are not linked to any known antigen. TCRdb redid the calling of the 5' RACE reads with MiXCR, one entry per CDR3 protein. The sample carries roughly 5,800 distinct CDR3 sequences, about 9.7% recorded once. Time point given: sample taken at primary tumor resection. The specimen comprised lung tumor tissue, sampled at surgery. The receptors were sampled from a female donor with early-stage non-small cell lung cancer.

Ten or more counts support this clonotype. The rearrangement joins TRBV12-3 or TRBV12-4 to TRBJ1-1; D not resolved. The CDR3 has 16 amino acids. V lost 7 bases and J 1 base, leaving 19 bases between the germline ends. The CDR3: CASTPVSRAGNTEAFF. In DNA form, the CDR3 reads TGTGCCAGCACCCCAGTTTCTCGGGCAGGGAACACTGAAGCTTTCTTT.

The rearrangement joins TRBV28 to TRBJ2-6, with D maybe TRBD1 (6 bases). The CDR3 contains 15 residues. The germline gives CDR1 MDHEN, CDR2 SYDVKM. Trimming took 4 bases from V and 3 from J, leaving 10 bases between them. CDR3 bases: TGTGCCAGCAGTTCCCCAGGGGTTGGGGCCAACGTCCTGACTTTC. This sequence encodes CASSSPGVGANVLTF.

This clonotype has a count of ten or more. The chain carries TRBV11-2 and TRBJ2-2, with TRBD2 matching 13 bases. Germline V gene data show CDR1 as SGHAT and CDR2 as FQNNGV. The V segment lost 6 bases and the J segment 0 bases; nucleotides outside the gene matches: 4. The CDR3 spans 17 residues. In nucleotides, the CDR3 is TGTGCCAGCAGTTCAGGACTAGCGGGGGCGAACACCGGGGAGCTGTTTTTT. Encoded protein: CASSSGLAGANTGELFF. Together with reference TRBV11-2 and TRBJ2-2, the CDR3 gives the full variable domain: EAGVAQSPRYKIIEKRQSVAFWCNPISGHATLYWYQQILGQGPKLLIQFQNNGVVDDSQLPKDRFSAERLKGVDSTLKIQPAKLEDSAVYLCASSSGLAGANTGELFFGEGSRLTVL.

This clonotype showed up just a few times. This chain links TRBV11-2 with TRBJ1-4, with 9 bases that match TRBD1. The CDR3 runs to 14 residues. Trimming took 5 bases from V and 8 from J; bases not matched to a gene: 6. Looked up from germline, CDR1 is SGHAT and CDR2 is FQNNGV. The CDR3 spells CASSAGTGYEKLFF. The CDR3, as DNA: TGTGCCAGCAGCGCAGGGACAGGGTACGAAAAACTGTTTTTT.